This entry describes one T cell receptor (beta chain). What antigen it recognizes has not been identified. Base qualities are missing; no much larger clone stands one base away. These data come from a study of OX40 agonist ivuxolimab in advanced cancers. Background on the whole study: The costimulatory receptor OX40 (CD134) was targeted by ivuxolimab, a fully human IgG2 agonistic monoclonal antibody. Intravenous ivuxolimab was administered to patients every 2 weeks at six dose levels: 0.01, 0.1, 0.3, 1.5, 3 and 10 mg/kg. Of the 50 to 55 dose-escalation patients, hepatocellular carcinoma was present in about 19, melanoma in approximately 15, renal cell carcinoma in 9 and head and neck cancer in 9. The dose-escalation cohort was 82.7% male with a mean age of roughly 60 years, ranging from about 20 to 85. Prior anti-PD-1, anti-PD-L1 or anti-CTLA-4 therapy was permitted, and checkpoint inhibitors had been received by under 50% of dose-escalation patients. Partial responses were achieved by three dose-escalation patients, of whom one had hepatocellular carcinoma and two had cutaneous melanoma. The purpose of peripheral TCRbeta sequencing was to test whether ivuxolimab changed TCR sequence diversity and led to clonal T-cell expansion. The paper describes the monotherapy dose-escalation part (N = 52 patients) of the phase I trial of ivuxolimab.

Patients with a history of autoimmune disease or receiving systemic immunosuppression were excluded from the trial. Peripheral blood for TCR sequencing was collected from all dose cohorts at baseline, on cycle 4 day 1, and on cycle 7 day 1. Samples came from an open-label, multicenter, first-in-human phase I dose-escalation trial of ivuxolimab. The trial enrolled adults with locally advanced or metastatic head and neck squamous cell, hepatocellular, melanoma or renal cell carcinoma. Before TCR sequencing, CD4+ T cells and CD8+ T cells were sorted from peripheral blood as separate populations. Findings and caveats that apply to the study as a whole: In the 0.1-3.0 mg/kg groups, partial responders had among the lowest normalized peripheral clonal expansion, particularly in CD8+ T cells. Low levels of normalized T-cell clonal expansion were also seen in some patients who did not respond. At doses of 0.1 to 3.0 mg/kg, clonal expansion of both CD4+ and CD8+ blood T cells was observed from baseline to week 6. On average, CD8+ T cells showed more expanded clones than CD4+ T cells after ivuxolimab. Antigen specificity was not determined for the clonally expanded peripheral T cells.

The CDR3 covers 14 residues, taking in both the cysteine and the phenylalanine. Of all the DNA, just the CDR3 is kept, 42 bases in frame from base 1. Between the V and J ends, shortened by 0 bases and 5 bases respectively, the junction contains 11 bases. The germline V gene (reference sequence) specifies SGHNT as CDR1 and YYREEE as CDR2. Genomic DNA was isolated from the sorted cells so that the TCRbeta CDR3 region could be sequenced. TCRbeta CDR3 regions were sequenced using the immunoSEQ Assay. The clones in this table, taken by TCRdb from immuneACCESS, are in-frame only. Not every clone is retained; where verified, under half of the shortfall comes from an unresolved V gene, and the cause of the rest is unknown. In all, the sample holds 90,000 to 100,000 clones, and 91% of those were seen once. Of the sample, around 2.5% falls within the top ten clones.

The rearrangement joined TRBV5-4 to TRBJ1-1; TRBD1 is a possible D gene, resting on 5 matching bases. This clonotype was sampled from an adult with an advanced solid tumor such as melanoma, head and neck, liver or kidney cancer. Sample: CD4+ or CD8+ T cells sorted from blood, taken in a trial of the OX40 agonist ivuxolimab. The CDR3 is CASSLESGLTEAFF. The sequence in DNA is TGTGCCAGCAGCTTGGAGTCAGGGCTAACTGAAGCTTTCTTT.